These T cell receptor beta chains were read from a single sample in a study of cytomegalovirus exposure and HLA in healthy donors. TCRdb keeps only in-frame clones here, not all; method: immunoSEQ multiplex PCR. Of 50,000 to 65,000 clones in the sample, 90% to 97% were seen once. Sequenced: PBMCs. The receptors come from a woman aged 18-29 years in good health and CMV-seronegative. The CDR3 runs from the conserved cysteine through the conserved F or W. The D gene is left open where the match is weak. Some rows mark clone size as missing; the rest say once, few, many or name a class of expanded clone.

D,J,V,size,DNA,CDR3
NA,TRBJ1-2,TRBV18,NA,TGTGCCAGCTCACTCGAGGCCGGAACCTATGGCTACACCTTC,CASSLEAGTYGYTF
TRBD2,TRBJ2-5,TRBV10-3,NA,TGTGCTACCATCAAAGGGGCCCTGCGCGGGGGGGCCGAGGAGACCCAGTACTTC,CATIKGALRGGAEETQYF
TRBD1,TRBJ2-2,TRBV6-4,NA,TGTGCCAGCCTAGGACAGGCTGGGGGCACCGGGGAGCTGTTTTTT,CASLGQAGGTGELFF
NA,TRBJ2-3,TRBV7-3,NA,TGTGCCAGCAGCTTTGGCAGGGATCACACAGATACGCAGTATTTT,CASSFGRDHTDTQYF
NA,TRBJ1-1,TRBV10-1,NA,TGCGCCAGCAGTGAAGGCAGGGGCGCTGAAGCTTTCTTT,CASSEGRGAEAFF
TRBD2,TRBJ2-1,TRBV6-4,NA,TGTGCCGGTAGCGGGAGGCCCCTCTCGAATGAGCAGTTCTTC,CAGSGRPLSNEQFF
TRBD2,TRBJ2-1,TRBV5-8,NA,TGTGCCAGCAGCTTGGTTGTCCTAGCGGGGTCGGTGTTCTTC,CASSLVVLAGSVFF
NA,TRBJ1-1,TRBV5-8,NA,TGTGCCAGCAGCCCCTCCCTAAACACTGAAGCTTTCTTT,CASSPSLNTEAFF
TRBD1,TRBJ1-5,TRBV29-1,NA,TGCAGCGTTGGGGACAGCCAAGATCAGCCCCAGCATTTT,CSVGDSQDQPQHF
TRBD2,TRBJ2-7,TRBV7-8,once,TGTGCCAGCAGCTTATCGGGGGAGGGCCTCCACGAGCAGTACTTC,CASSLSGEGLHEQYF